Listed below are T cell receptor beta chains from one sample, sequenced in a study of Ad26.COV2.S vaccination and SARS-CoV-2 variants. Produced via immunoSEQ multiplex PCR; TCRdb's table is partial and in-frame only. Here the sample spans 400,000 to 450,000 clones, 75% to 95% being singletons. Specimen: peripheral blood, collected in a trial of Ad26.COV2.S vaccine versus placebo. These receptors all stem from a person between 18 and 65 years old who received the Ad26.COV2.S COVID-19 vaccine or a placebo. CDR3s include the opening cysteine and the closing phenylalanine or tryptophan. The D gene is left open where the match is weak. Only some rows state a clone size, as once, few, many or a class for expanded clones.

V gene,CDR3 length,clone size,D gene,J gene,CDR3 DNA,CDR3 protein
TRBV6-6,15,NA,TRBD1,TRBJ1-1,TGTGCCAGCAGTTACTCACAGGGGGCGGAGGTTGAAGCTTTCTTT,CASSYSQGAEVEAFF
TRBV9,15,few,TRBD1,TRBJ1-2,TGTGCCAGCAGCAAACAGGGGGTTCCAAACTATGGCTACACCTTC,CASSKQGVPNYGYTF
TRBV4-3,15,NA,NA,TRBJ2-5,TGCGCCAGCAGCCAAGATGGTGACATCCAAGAGACCCAGTACTTC,CASSQDGDIQETQYF
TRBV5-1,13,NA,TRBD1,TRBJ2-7,TGCGCCAGCAGTTCCGGACAGGGCTACGAGCAGTACTTC,CASSSGQGYEQYF
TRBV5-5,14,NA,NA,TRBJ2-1,TGTGCCAGCAGCCTTGGATCCTTAGACGATGAGCAGTTCTTC,CASSLGSLDDEQFF
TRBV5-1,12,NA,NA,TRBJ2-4,TGCGCCAGCAGCTTGGAACAAAACATTCAGTACTTC,CASSLEQNIQYF
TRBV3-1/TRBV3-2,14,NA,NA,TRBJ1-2,TGTGCCAGCAGCCAAGAAGGCAGGGTTTATGGCTACACCTTC,CASSQEGRVYGYTF
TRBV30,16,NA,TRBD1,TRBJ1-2,TGTGCCTGGAGCCCTCTCCGGGGGGACAGCGCTTATGGCTACACCTTC,CAWSPLRGDSAYGYTF
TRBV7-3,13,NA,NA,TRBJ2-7,TGTGCCAGCAGCTTCGGCCACTTTAACGAGCAGTACTTC,CASSFGHFNEQYF
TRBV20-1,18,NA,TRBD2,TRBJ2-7,TGCAGTGCTAGTGAATCCCTAGCGGGACCCTCCGTCCGCTACGAGCAGTACTTC,CSASESLAGPSVRYEQYF
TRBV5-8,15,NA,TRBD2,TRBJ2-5,TGTGCCAGCAGCTTGGTTCTAGCGGGAGAAGGGACCCAGTACTTC,CASSLVLAGEGTQYF
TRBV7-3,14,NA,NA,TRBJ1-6,TGTGCCAGCAGCGCTGGACAGAATAATTCACCCCTCCACTTT,CASSAGQNNSPLHF
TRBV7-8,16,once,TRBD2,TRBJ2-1,TGTGCCAGCAGCAAAAAGACTAGCGGAGTTAACAATGAGCAGTTCTTC,CASSKKTSGVNNEQFF
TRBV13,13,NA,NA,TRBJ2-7,TGTGCCAGCAGCTTAGGTACCCGGGGCGAGCAGTACTTC,CASSLGTRGEQYF
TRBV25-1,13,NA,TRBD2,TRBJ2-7,TGTGCCACCCTAGCGGGGACCTCCTACGAGCAGTACTTC,CATLAGTSYEQYF
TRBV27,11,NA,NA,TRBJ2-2,TGTGCCAGCAGAGTCGCCGGGGAGCTGTTTTTT,CASRVAGELFF
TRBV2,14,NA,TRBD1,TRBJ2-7,TGTGCCAGCAAAGGACAGGAGTACTCCTACGAGCAGTACTTC,CASKGQEYSYEQYF
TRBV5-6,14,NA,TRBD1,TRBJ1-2,TGTGCCAGCAGCTTCTTTACAGGGGACTATGGCTACACCTTC,CASSFFTGDYGYTF
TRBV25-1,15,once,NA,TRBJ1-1,TGTGCCAGCAGTGAATGGGAAGGGATGAACACTGAAGCTTTCTTT,CASSEWEGMNTEAFF
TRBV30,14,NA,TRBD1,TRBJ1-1,TGTGCCTGGAGTGTACCCGGACAGGGAATTGAAGCTTTCTTT,CAWSVPGQGIEAFF